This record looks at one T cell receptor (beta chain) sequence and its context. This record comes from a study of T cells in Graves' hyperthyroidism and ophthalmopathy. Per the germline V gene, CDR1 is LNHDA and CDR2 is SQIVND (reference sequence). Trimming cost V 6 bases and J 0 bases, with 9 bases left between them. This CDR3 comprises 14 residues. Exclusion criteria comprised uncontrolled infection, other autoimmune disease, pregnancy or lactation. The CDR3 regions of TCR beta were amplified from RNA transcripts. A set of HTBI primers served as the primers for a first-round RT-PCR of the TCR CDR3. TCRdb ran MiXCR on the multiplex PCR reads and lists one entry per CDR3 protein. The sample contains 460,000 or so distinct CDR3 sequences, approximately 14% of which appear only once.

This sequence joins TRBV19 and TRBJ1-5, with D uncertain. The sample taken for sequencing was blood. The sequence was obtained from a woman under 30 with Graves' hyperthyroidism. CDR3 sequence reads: CASRMTNSNQPQHF. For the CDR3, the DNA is TGTGCCAGTAGGATGACAAATAGCAATCAGCCCCAGCATTTT. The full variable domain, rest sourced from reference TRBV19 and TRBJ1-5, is DGGITQSPKYLFRKEGQNVTLSCEQNLNHDAMYWYRQDPGQGLRLIYYSQIVNDFQKGDIAEGYSVSREKKESFPLTVTSAQKNPTAFYLCASRMTNSNQPQHFGDGTRLSIL.